The source of this TCR beta chain is a study of blood T cell repertoires in COVID-19. Original analysis: Amplification of reference gene primers provided the estimated nucleated cell counts. The method was immunoSEQ multiplex PCR; TCRdb's version includes in-frame clones alone and lacks a portion of them. Clone size and the V and J calls come from that table; the DNA yielded D and trimming. Here the sample spans about 200,000 clones, roughly 92% being singletons. Seattle cases were enrolled at active infection and followed longitudinally. V dropped 1 base and J dropped 0 bases, with 7 bases sitting between them. CDR3 size: 15 residues. Germline V gene lookup returns CDR1 SGHDT and CDR2 YYEEEE.

V is TRBV5-6 and J is TRBJ1-4; D gene uncertain. The sequence was collected from a man between 60 and 75 years old with COVID-19, enrolled during active disease. The source material was peripheral blood. CDR3 DNA: TGTGCCAGCAGCTTGTCCCCTGCAACTAATGAAAAACTGTTTTTT. Translating it yields CASSLSPATNEKLFF. The complete variable domain, with remaining parts taken from reference TRBV5-6 and TRBJ1-4, reads DAGVTQSPTHLIKTRGQQVTLRCSPKSGHDTVSWYQQALGQGPQFIFQYYEEEERQRGNFPDRFSGHQFPNYSSELNVNALLLGDSALYLCASSLSPATNEKLFFGSGTQLSVL.